This TCR beta chain was retrieved from a study of regulatory T cells in long-lasting Graves disease. Study-wide context: Positive TSH receptor antibodies alongside over 5 years of antithyroid drugs were what marked Graves' disease as persistent.

Overall study findings and caveats: With persistent disease, TRBV28, TRBJ1-2 and TRBJ2-5 were the favored segments. Less diverse TCR repertoires were seen in persistent Graves' patients than in newly diagnosed ones.

This clonotype has a handful of counts. What it binds is unknown. According to the study, TCR beta libraries were built with iRepertoire HTBI primers and CDR3-region Arm-PCR. Via MiXCR, TCRdb re-called the multiplex PCR reads, giving one row per CDR3 protein. Among roughly 300,000 distinct CDR3 sequences listed, around a fifth were seen once. Trimming pared 3 bases from V and 6 bases from J, leaving 12 bases between. Germline CDR1 and CDR2: GTSNPN and SVGIG (reference sequence). The CDR3 covers 12 residues. Time point of the sample: persistent/refractory GD, antithyroid drugs over 5 years with positive TRAb. PBMCs provided the RNA from which the TCR library was made.

Sequencing was performed on peripheral blood mononuclear cells (PBMCs), taken when the disease was refractory, from a patient treated with antithyroid drugs. The clonotype comes from a female donor with Graves disease. The V and J genes are TRBV30 and TRBJ2-7; D remains ambiguous. The CDR3 is CAWSLFEFEQYF. CDR3 coding DNA: TGTGCCTGGAGCCTATTCGAATTCGAGCAGTACTTC.